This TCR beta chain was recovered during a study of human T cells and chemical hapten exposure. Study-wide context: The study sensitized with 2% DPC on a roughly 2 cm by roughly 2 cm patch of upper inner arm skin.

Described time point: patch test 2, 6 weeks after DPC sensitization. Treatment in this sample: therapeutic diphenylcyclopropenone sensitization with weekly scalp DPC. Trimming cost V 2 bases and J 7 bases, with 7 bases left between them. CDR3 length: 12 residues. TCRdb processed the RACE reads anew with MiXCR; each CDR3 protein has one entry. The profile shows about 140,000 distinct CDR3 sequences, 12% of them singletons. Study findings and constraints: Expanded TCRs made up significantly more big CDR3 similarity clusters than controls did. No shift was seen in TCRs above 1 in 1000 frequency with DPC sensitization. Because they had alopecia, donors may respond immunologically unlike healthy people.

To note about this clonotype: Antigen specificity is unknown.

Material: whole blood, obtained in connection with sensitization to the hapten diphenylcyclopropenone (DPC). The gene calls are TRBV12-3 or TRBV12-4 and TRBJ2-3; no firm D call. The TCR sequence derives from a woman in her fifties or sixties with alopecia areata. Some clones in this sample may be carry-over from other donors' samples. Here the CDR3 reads CASSLKGNTQYF. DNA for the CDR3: TGTGCCAGCAGTTTAAAAGGGAATACGCAGTATTTT.